This T cell receptor (beta chain) was recorded in a study of blood T cell repertoires in COVID-19. Study-level information: Donors in the United States, Italy and Spain gave samples during acute or convalescent COVID-19. Sample material is recorded as cDNA or gDNA derived from T cells, B-cell-depleted T cells, or PBMCs.

Seattle-derived patients entered the study during active infection and were followed longitudinally. V lost 4 bases to trimming and J lost 2 bases, with 15 bases between them. The CDR3 covers 16 residues. Germline-derived CDR1 and CDR2 are SNHLY and FYNNEI. Profiled with immunoSEQ multiplex PCR; TCRdb holds only in-frame clones, not every one. The table lists 300,000 to 350,000 clones, roughly 90% of them singletons, with less than 3.5% in the top ten. The J gene is TRBJ1-3, the V gene TRBV2; no firm D call. The sample was peripheral blood. The clonotype was recovered from a woman in her 30s with COVID-19, enrolled during active disease. CDR3 DNA: TGTGCCAGCAGTGTGGGAGGCGGAGAACCTGGAAACACCATATATTTT. Its protein product is CASSVGGGEPGNTIYF.